Each of the 27 T cell receptor beta chains below was sequenced from the same sample in a study of T cells in Graves' hyperthyroidism and ophthalmopathy. Amplification targeted TCR beta CDR3 regions from RNA transcripts. The HTBI primer set served for first-round RT-PCR of the TCR CDR3. Using its own MiXCR run on the multiplex PCR reads, TCRdb lists one record per CDR3 protein. The table has 450,000 to 650,000 distinct CDR3 sequences, 17% seen once. Sequencing used blood. These TCRs come from a woman aged 18-29 years with Graves' ophthalmopathy.

The V call is TRBV28, the J call TRBJ2-1; 9 nucleotides align to TRBD2. The end of the DNA aligns better with TRBJ2-7, so the J call may be wrong. The germline CDR1 and CDR2 sequences are MDHEN and SYDVKM. The CDR3 runs 18 residues. The CDR3 region has the DNA TGTGCCAGCAGCTCCACAGGGCGGGGGGGCCGGTCCTACAATGAGCAGTACTTC. Translation: CASSSTGRGGRSYNEQYF.

The sample holds many counts of this clonotype. V and J are TRBV5-1 and TRBJ2-3; D possibly corresponds to TRBD1 (6 bases). V was clipped by 0 bases and J by 6 bases, with 8 bases between them. The germline V gene encodes CDR1 SGHRS and CDR2 YFSETQ. The CDR3 length is 13 residues. CDR3: CASSLGQADTQYF. The CDR3 nucleotides are TGCGCCAGCAGCTTGGGACAGGCCGATACGCAGTATTTT.

This clonotype was seen more than once but under ten times. The chain employs TRBV3-1 and TRBJ1-3, with D unclear. Trimming stripped 1 base from V and 0 bases from J, with 7 bases between. The CDR3 spans 15 residues. Per germline, CDR1 LGHDT and CDR2 YNNKEL (reference sequence). CDR3 loop: CASSQGMSSGNTIYF. The CDR3 DNA follows: TGTGCCAGCAGCCAAGGGATGTCCTCTGGAAACACCATATATTTT.

This clonotype has just a few counts. The chain joins TRBV7-8 to TRBJ2-3; a possible D gene is TRBD2 (5 bases). Trimming left V 5 bases short and J 6 bases short, with 12 bases between. This CDR3 comprises 13 residues. Germline V lookup: CDR1 SGHVS, CDR2 FQNEAQ. CDR3 in DNA: TGTGCCAGCAGCGCGTTACTAGAGGATACGCAGTATTTT. Translation: CASSALLEDTQYF.

This clonotype occurred a few times. One end of the junction varies from germline; a read error may be responsible. This chain joins TRBV30 and TRBJ1-1; possibly TRBD1 for D (5 bases). Germline V lookup: CDR1 GTSNPN, CDR2 SVGIG (reference sequence). The CDR3 sequence is 15 residues long. CDR3 sequence: CAWRGPGRGYTEALF. CDR3 bases: TGTGCCTGGAGGGGGCCAGGGAGGGGTTACACTGAAGCTCTCTTT.

About this clonotype itself: One base away lies a much larger clone, so this may be a sequencing read error. The V and J genes are TRBV20-1 and TRBJ2-3, with D uncertain. The CDR3 loop spans 11 amino acids. The V gene lost 5 bases and the J gene lost 9 bases, with 12 bases spanning the gap. Germline values: CDR1 DFQATT, CDR2 SNEGSKA (reference sequence). CDR3 loop: CSAPWRLTQYF. The DNA for the CDR3 is TGCAGTGCTCCCTGGCGGCTGACGCAGTATTTT.

This clonotype was seen only a few times. The CDR3 DNA reads as TGCGCCAGCAGCCAAGGGTATTCCTATGGCTACACCTTC. This sequence encodes CASSQGYSYGYTF. The chain couples TRBV4-1 to TRBJ1-2; D remains ambiguous. Germline V gene sequence: CDR1 MGHRA, CDR2 YSYEKL. The CDR3 loop spans 13 amino acids. V was shortened by 1 base and J by 4 bases, with 7 bases between the two germline ends.

This clonotype was seen only a few times. The genes are TRBV9 and TRBJ2-2; the D gene is possibly TRBD2 (6 bases). Germline CDR1 reads SGDLS; CDR2 reads YYNGEE. The CDR3 has 15 residues. V lost 3 bases to trimming and J lost 6 bases, with 15 bases between them. The CDR3 nucleotides are TGTGCCAGCAGCGAGGAGGGGTTAAGGGCCGGGGAGCTGTTTTTT. It encodes CASSEEGLRAGELFF.

This clonotype turned up a few times. The chain employs TRBV6-1 and TRBJ2-3; the D is unclear. Deletions cut 8 bases from V and 4 bases from J, with 16 bases between. The CDR3 consists of 14 residues. Germline CDR1 and CDR2: MNHNS and SASEGT. Here the CDR3 reads CASGPQVTADTQYF. CDR3 bases: TGTGCCAGCGGTCCCCAGGTTACTGCAGATACGCAGTATTTT.

This clonotype was picked up a small number of times. In nucleotides, the CDR3 is TGCGCCAGCAGCCAAGATTTTGGGGACGGCCTGAACACTGAAGCTTTCTTT. Translating gives CASSQDFGDGLNTEAFF. V is TRBV4-3 and J is TRBJ1-1; the D gene is possibly TRBD1 (5 bases). The V end lost 0 bases, the J end lost 0 bases, and 14 bases lay between the germline ends. There are 17 residues in the CDR3. Germline V gives CDR1 LGHNA, CDR2 YSLEER.

In this sample, this clonotype turned up a few times. The chain joins TRBV27 to TRBJ1-2; 9 bases fit TRBD1. CDR1 is MNHEY, CDR2 SMNVEV, per germline (reference sequence). This CDR3 is built from 13 residues. V trimming: 2 bases; J trimming: 14 bases; junction bases outside the gene matches: 9. CDR3 in DNA: TGTGCCAGCAGTTTAGGTGCCGGGACAGGGAGAACCTTC. As protein: CASSLGAGTGRTF.

This sequence joins TRBV20-1 and TRBJ1-1, with D uncertain. Germline V gives CDR1 DFQATT, CDR2 SNEGSKA (reference sequence). Trimming took 0 bases from V and 2 from J, leaving 10 bases between them. This CDR3 is built from 14 residues. The CDR3 loop reads CSARDRPGNTEAFF. CDR3 DNA sequence: TGCAGTGCTAGAGATCGTCCGGGAAACACTGAAGCTTTCTTT.

This clonotype was detected ten times or more. The chain combines TRBV6-5 with TRBJ1-1; TRBD1 matches 8 bases. V was clipped by 2 bases and J by 11 bases; unmatched bases: 13. The CDR3 sequence is 15 residues long. CDR1 and CDR2 from the germline V gene are MNHEY and SVGAGI. The CDR3 DNA sequence: TGTGCCAGCAGTTACGGCCGGGACAGGCCCCTTGGGGCTTTCTTT. Its protein is CASSYGRDRPLGAFF.

A remark on this clonotype: The junction departs from the called germline gene at one end, perhaps through a read error. The chain joins TRBV28 to TRBJ1-2; TRBD1 matches at 7 bases. CDR3 length equals 11 residues. The germline CDR1 and CDR2 sequences are MDHEN and SYDVKM. The CDR3 sequence: CASSTGTDTAF. The CDR3 DNA is TGTGCCAGCAGTACCGGGACAGACACAGCATTC.

The chain couples TRBV6-2 or TRBV6-3 to TRBJ2-5; D tentatively fits TRBD1 or TRBD2 (5 bases each). With 0 bases removed from V and 5 bases from J, the gap between germline ends came to 16 bases. CDR1 and CDR2 (germline): MNHEY, SVGEGT. This CDR3 spans 16 amino acids. In nucleotides, the CDR3 is TGTGCCAGCAGTTACTCGTTACCAGGGAGACCGGAGACCCAGTACTTC. This translates into CASSYSLPGRPETQYF.

This clonotype was seen many times. The gene calls are TRBV2 and TRBJ2-7; D remains unclear. The germline V gene encodes CDR1 SNHLY and CDR2 FYNNEI. The CDR3 length is 13 residues. With 4 bases removed from V and 0 bases from J, the gap between germline ends came to 7 bases. CDR3 sequence reads: CASSGLDSYEQYF. The CDR3 bases are TGTGCCAGCAGTGGTTTGGACTCCTACGAGCAGTACTTC.

The J gene is TRBJ2-2, the V gene TRBV4-2, with 7 bases that match TRBD2. Per the germline V gene, CDR1 is LGHNA and CDR2 is YNFKEQ. The CDR3 is made up of 18 amino acids. V lost 1 base, J lost 1 base, and 9 bases stayed unmatched. The CDR3 DNA reads as TGTGCCAGCAGCCAAGGTTGGGTGTCTAGCGGGAACACCGGGGAGCTGTTTTTT. Amino acids: CASSQGWVSSGNTGELFF.

This clonotype was seen a few times. The chain couples TRBV2 to TRBJ2-5; D possibly corresponds to TRBD2 (6 bases). Germline V lookup: CDR1 SNHLY, CDR2 FYNNEI. The CDR3 is 15 residues long. Trimming cost V 0 bases and J 2 bases, with 10 bases left between them. This CDR3 reads CASSEAGLGQETQYF. The CDR3 DNA reads TGTGCCAGCAGTGAAGCGGGACTCGGGCAAGAGACCCAGTACTTC.

A single count supports this clonotype. This chain joins TRBV27 and TRBJ2-1; TRBD2 aligns across 8 bases. Germline V gene lookup returns CDR1 MNHEY and CDR2 SMNVEV (reference sequence). Germline trimming cut 2 bases from V and 6 bases from J; bases unmatched to any gene: 9. There are 16 residues in the CDR3. The CDR3 region has the DNA TGTGCCAGCAGTTTAGTGAGCGGGGGCACCTCCAATGAGCAGTTCTTC. It specifies CASSLVSGGTSNEQFF.

This clonotype showed up many times. V is TRBV28 and J is TRBJ2-7; 13 bases fit TRBD2. V shed 5 bases, J shed 3 bases, and the junction held 4 bases outside the gene matches. The CDR3 has 15 amino acids. Looked up from germline, CDR1 is MDHEN and CDR2 is SYDVKM. CDR3 in DNA: TGTGCCAGCAGTCCGACTAGCGGGAGGTTCTACGAGCAGTACTTC. It encodes CASSPTSGRFYEQYF.

The chain couples TRBV20-1 to TRBJ1-6; D not certain. Germline CDR1 and CDR2: DFQATT and SNEGSKA (reference sequence). This CDR3 contains 16 residues. V was cut by 5 bases and J by 3 bases, with 17 bases left in between. In DNA, the CDR3 is TGCAGTGCTTTGGACCCTCCATTATTCTATAATTCACCCCTCCACTTT. This sequence encodes CSALDPPLFYNSPLHF.

This clonotype was counted ten times or more. The J gene is TRBJ1-1, the V gene TRBV30, with D perhaps TRBD1 (6 bases). This CDR3 is built from 15 residues. Trimming removed 3 bases from V and 1 base from J, with 15 bases in between. From germline, CDR1 is GTSNPN and CDR2 SVGIG (reference sequence). The CDR3 DNA follows: TGTGCCTGGAGGCAACAGGGTAAGCAGAACACTGAAGCTTTCTTT. The encoded protein is CAWRQQGKQNTEAFF.

This clonotype was observed a handful of times. The chain combines TRBV6-1 with TRBJ2-7; no clear D gene. The CDR3 extends over 15 amino acids. Germline V gene lookup returns CDR1 MNHNS and CDR2 SASEGT. V was pared by 1 base and J by 2 bases, with 12 bases between. The CDR3 nucleotides are TGTGCCAGCAGTGAAGGCGAGTTCGAGACCTACGAGCAGTACTTC. Translation gives CASSEGEFETYEQYF.

The chain uses TRBV7-9 and TRBJ1-6, with a tentative D call TRBD1 (5 bases). Trimming removed 4 bases at V and 10 bases at J, with 17 bases between. The CDR3 totals 15 residues. The germline CDR1 and CDR2 sequences are SEHNR and FQNEAQ (reference sequence). Written as DNA, the CDR3 is TGTGCCAGCAGCTCGGACATCGGGGTAAGGTCACCCCTCCACTTT. This sequence encodes CASSSDIGVRSPLHF.

This clonotype has ten or more counts. The rearrangement joins TRBV28 to TRBJ2-5; 13 nucleotides match TRBD2. After removal of 6 bases from V and 4 bases from J, the junction contained 8 bases not matched to a gene. CDR1 and CDR2 from the germline V gene are MDHEN and SYDVKM. The CDR3 length is 16 residues. CDR3 amino acids: CASRNGLAGERETQYF. The DNA for the CDR3 is TGTGCCAGCAGAAACGGACTAGCGGGAGAAAGAGAGACCCAGTACTTC.

The chain links TRBV5-1 to TRBJ2-1; 10 bases match TRBD1. The CDR3 extends over 14 amino acids. V was pared by 5 bases and J by 10 bases, with 9 bases of the junction left unmatched. Per the germline V gene, CDR1 is SGHRS and CDR2 is YFSETQ. CDR3 amino acids: CASRGTTGGNEQFF. The CDR3 bases are TGCGCCAGCAGGGGTACGACAGGGGGCAACGAGCAGTTCTTC. The whole variable domain, filled in from reference TRBV5-1 and TRBJ2-1, reads KAGVTQTPRYLIKTRGQQVTLSCSPISGHRSVSWYQQTPGQGLQFLFEYFSETQRNKGNFPGRFSGRQFSNSRSEMNVSTLELGDSALYLCASRGTTGGNEQFFGPGTRLTVL.

Notes on this clonotype: This may be a read error, as it is one base from a much larger clone. This chain links TRBV24-1 with TRBJ1-4; 8 nucleotides align to TRBD1. The CDR3 has 16 amino acids. Germline V gives CDR1 KGHDR, CDR2 SFDVKD. J lost 5 bases, V lost 8 bases, and 12 bases had no gene match. The CDR3 region has the DNA TGTGCCACCAACGAGGGGGACAGGACCTTAAATGAAAAACTGTTTTTT. Amino acid sequence: CATNEGDRTLNEKLFF.